This is a list of T cell receptor beta chains from one sample in a study of response to subunit inactivated influenza vaccine. TCRdb independently ran MiXCR on the RT-PCR reads; one entry per CDR3 protein. The repertoire holds roughly 760,000 distinct CDR3 sequences, with about 20% as singletons. Sequenced material: PBMCs from blood, taken approximately 5 days after vaccination. The receptors were sampled from a man between 50 and 59 years old who received an inactivated influenza vaccine. Both conserved end residues are part of each CDR3. A D gene is named only where the DNA matches it firmly. Only some rows state a clone size, as once, few, many or a class for expanded clones.

>.|.|TRBV28|TRBJ2-1
CASSLHRTYNEQFF
TGTGCCAGCAGTTTACACAGGACGTACAATGAGCAGTTCTTC
>TRBD1|.|TRBV20-1|TRBJ1-1
CSASRQGDATEAFF
TGCAGTGCTAGCAGACAGGGGGACGCCACTGAAGCTTTCTTT
>TRBD2|.|TRBV2|TRBJ2-1
CASRGLGSGSYNEQFF
TGTGCCAGCAGAGGGCTTGGTAGCGGGAGCTACAATGAGCAGTTCTTC
>TRBD2|.|TRBV24-1|TRBJ2-1
CATLEAGGSYNEQFF
TGTGCCACCCTCGAGGCGGGGGGCTCCTACAATGAGCAGTTCTTC
>.|.|TRBV12-3/TRBV12-4|TRBJ1-1
CASSSETRNTEAFF
TGTGCCAGCAGTTCTGAGACTAGGAACACTGAAGCTTTCTTT
>TRBD2|many|TRBV7-9|TRBJ2-7
CASSLGTSGRHEQYF
TGTGCCAGCAGCTTGGGGACTAGCGGGAGGCACGAGCAGTACTTC
>TRBD2|.|TRBV19|TRBJ2-1
CASSLSGGYPYNEQFF
TGTGCCAGTAGCCTTAGCGGGGGTTATCCCTACAATGAGCAGTTCTTC
>.|few|TRBV12-3/TRBV12-4|TRBJ1-4
CASRTTGRSEKLFF
TGTGCCAGCAGAACGACAGGAAGGAGTGAAAAACTGTTTTTT
>.|few|TRBV7-2|TRBJ1-2
CASSLERTDIYGYTF
TGTGCCAGCAGCTTAGAAAGGACAGATATTTATGGCTACACCTTC
>TRBD1|.|TRBV5-1|TRBJ1-1
CASALYHPAQGAVVVRNIEAFF
TGCGCCAGCGCGCTTTACCATCCGGCCCAGGGGGCCGTAGTGGTAAGGAACATTGAAGCTTTCTTT
>TRBD2|few|TRBV7-6|TRBJ2-5
CASSLSGTSGRETQYF
TGTGCCAGCAGCTTATCCGGGACTAGCGGGAGAGAGACCCAGTACTTC
>.|.|TRBV7-9|TRBJ2-1
CASSSPARGPPHGEQFF
TGTGCCAGCAGCTCCCCGGCGAGGGGACCTCCACACGGTGAGCAGTTCTTC
>TRBD1|many|TRBV29-1|TRBJ2-7
CSVGRDSYEQYF
TGCAGCGTGGGACGGGACAGCTACGAGCAGTACTTC
>.|few|TRBV20-1|TRBJ1-5
CSARDSSGSNQPQHF
TGCAGTGCTAGAGATTCATCAGGTAGCAATCAGCCCCAGCATTTT
>TRBD1|.|TRBV10-3|TRBJ2-1
CAISRTGGLYNEQFF
TGTGCCATCAGTAGGACAGGGGGCTTGTACAATGAGCAGTTCTTC
>TRBD2|many|TRBV5-1|TRBJ2-3
CASSMGLAGDTDTQYF
TGCGCCAGCAGCATGGGACTAGCGGGGGACACAGATACGCAGTATTTT
>TRBD1|.|TRBV5-1|TRBJ2-7
CASSFLGQGDEQYF
TGCGCCAGCAGCTTCCTGGGACAGGGTGACGAGCAGTACTTC
>.|.|TRBV20-1|TRBJ2-3
CSARTINSGSTDTQYF
TGCAGTGCCAGAACTATTAATAGCGGAAGCACAGATACGCAGTATTTT
>.|few|TRBV5-6|TRBJ2-5
CASSWGREETQYF
TGTGCCAGCAGCTGGGGACGGGAAGAGACCCAGTACTTC
>TRBD1|.|TRBV6-2/TRBV6-3|TRBJ2-3
CASSRTGRGSSTDTQYF
TGTGCCAGCAGTCGGACAGGTCGCGGGTCCAGCACAGATACGCAGTATTTT
>.|.|TRBV5-1|TRBJ2-1
CASSPGASYNEQFF
TGCGCCAGCAGCCCCGGGGCCTCCTACAATGAGCAGTTCTTC
>TRBD1|.|TRBV10-3|TRBJ1-5
CAIRGDRDGQPQHF
TGTGCCATCAGAGGGGACAGGGACGGTCAGCCCCAGCATTTT
>TRBD1|many|TRBV4-1|TRBJ1-1
CASTRTGQDPEAFF
TGCGCCAGCACCCGTACCGGACAGGACCCTGAAGCTTTCTTT
>.|few|TRBV20-1|TRBJ2-7
CSASSASTPYEQYF
TGCAGTGCTAGTTCGGCTAGTACCCCCTACGAGCAGTACTTC
>.|.|TRBV20-1|TRBJ2-5
CSASRLVKDTQYF
TGCAGTGCTAGCAGACTAGTTAAAGACACCCAGTACTTC